Shown below are 5 T cell receptor beta chains from a single sample sequenced in a study of T cells in localized non-small cell lung cancer. TCRdb's copy holds only in-frame clones and misses some; the assay was immunoSEQ multiplex PCR. Of 50,000 to 65,000 clones listed, approximately 80% are singletons. Sequencing used PBMCs, obtained before any cancer treatment. Receptors originate from a man between 40 and 70 years old with stage II lung adenocarcinoma.

This chain uses TRBV5-4 with TRBJ2-2; possible D gene TRBD1, 5 bases. V lost 4 bases, J lost 0 bases, and 13 bases lay in between. The CDR3 is made up of 16 amino acids. Germline V gene sequence: CDR1 SGHNT, CDR2 YYREEE (reference sequence). The CDR3 spells CASSQGLNSNTGELFF. In DNA, the CDR3 is TGTGCCAGCAGCCAGGGATTAAATTCGAACACCGGGGAGCTGTTTTTT.

The rearrangement joins TRBV30 to TRBJ2-5; tentatively, D is TRBD2 (6 bases). Trimming pared 2 bases from V and 5 bases from J, leaving 18 bases between. The CDR3 runs 15 residues. From germline, CDR1 is GTSNPN and CDR2 SVGIG (reference sequence). The CDR3 is CAWSTWGLRGETQYF. The CDR3 region has the DNA TGTGCCTGGAGTACGTGGGGACTCCGAGGGGAGACCCAGTACTTC.

This rearrangement joins TRBV19 to TRBJ1-1; 8 bases match TRBD1. The CDR3 loop spans 15 amino acids. Germline-derived CDR1 and CDR2 are LNHDA and SQIVND (reference sequence). V dropped 8 bases and J dropped 7; count of bases not matched to a gene: 15. The CDR3: CASVTGTGRGGEAFF. The CDR3, as DNA: TGTGCCAGTGTCACCGGGACAGGACGAGGTGGTGAAGCTTTCTTT.

CDR3 nucleotide sequence: TGTGCCAGCTCAAAGGGGTCCGGAAACATTCAGTACTTC. Protein: CASSKGSGNIQYF. V is TRBV18 and J is TRBJ2-4; tentatively, D is TRBD1 (5 bases). Germline V CDR1 and CDR2: KGHSH, LQKENI. V was pared by 5 bases and J by 6 bases, with 11 bases between. This CDR3 contains 13 residues.

This chain connects TRBV1 to TRBJ2-4; the table calls TRBD2, which could not be checked here. TRBV1 represents a pseudogene. This CDR3 is built from 16 residues. This CDR3 is CTSSQTSGKAKNIQYF. Written as DNA, the CDR3 is TGCACCAGCAGCCAGACTAGCGGGAAGGCCAAAAACATTCAGTACTTC.